This is a list of T cell receptor beta chains from one sample in a study of shared clonotypes between healthy human individuals. Here immunoSEQ multiplex PCR was the method, and the copy in TCRdb shows in-frame clones only, minus some. Of 2 million to 2.5 million clones listed, roughly 96% were seen once; the top ten hold 0.1% to 0.15%. Sequencing was performed on naive CD4+ T cells sorted from blood. The receptors shown here come from a man aged 18-30 years in good health. Each CDR3 is given with its conserved first and last residue. Fields, in order: clone size, D gene, V gene, J gene, CDR3 DNA, CDR3 protein. A D gene is named only where the DNA matches it firmly. Clone sizes are given selectively: once, few, many, or a class where the clone is expanded.

>.|TRBD2|TRBV5-4|TRBJ2-5
TGTGCCAGTTCCGGGGGACTAGCGGGAGGTCAAGAGACCCAGTACTTC
CASSGGLAGGQETQYF
>.|.|TRBV5-1|TRBJ2-7
TGCGCCAGCAGCTTGGATCCGGGACAATCCTACGAGCAGTACTTC
CASSLDPGQSYEQYF
>.|.|TRBV5-4|TRBJ1-6
TGTGCCAGCAGCGTCATACAGGGTACCCCATATAGTAATTCACCCCTCCACTTT
CASSVIQGTPYSNSPLHF
>once|.|TRBV2|TRBJ2-3
TGTGCCAGCAGTGATGAGGGAACCCCTAGCACAGATACGCAGTATTTT
CASSDEGTPSTDTQYF
>.|.|TRBV18|TRBJ1-5
TGTGCCAGCTCAGCGGGGCTGAGCAATCAGCCCCAGCATTTT
CASSAGLSNQPQHF
>.|TRBD1|TRBV10-3|TRBJ1-6
TGTGCCATCAGCACAGGGGGCTGGGATAATTCACCCCTCCACTTT
CAISTGGWDNSPLHF
>.|.|TRBV7-9|TRBJ1-5
TGTGCCAGCAGCGTATCAGGATTCAATCAGCCCCAGCATTTT
CASSVSGFNQPQHF
>.|.|TRBV5-1|TRBJ2-5
TGCGCCAGCAGCTTGGATGTCTTGGGGGGAGAGACCCAGTACTTC
CASSLDVLGGETQYF
>.|.|TRBV11-2|TRBJ2-7
TGTGCCAGCAGCTTTAGGCCTCAAAACGGCGGGACCTACGAGCAGTACTTC
CASSFRPQNGGTYEQYF
>.|TRBD2|TRBV11-2|TRBJ2-1
TGTGCCAGCAGCTTAGGGGCAGCGGGAGTGCAGTTCTTC
CASSLGAAGVQFF
>.|.|TRBV18|TRBJ1-1
TGTGCCAGCTCACAGGTAGAATCGAACACTGAAGCTTTCTTT
CASSQVESNTEAFF
>once|.|TRBV6-5|TRBJ1-3
TGTGCCAGCAGTTACGACAGTGGCTCTGGAAACACCATATATTTT
CASSYDSGSGNTIYF
>.|TRBD2|TRBV11-2|TRBJ2-3
TGTGCCAGCAGCTTAGGAGGACTAGCGGGAGGATATACGCAGTATTTT
CASSLGGLAGGYTQYF
>.|TRBD1|TRBV18|TRBJ2-3
TGTGCCAGCTCACTGGGACAGTCCACAGATACGCAGTATTTT
CASSLGQSTDTQYF
>.|.|TRBV4-1|TRBJ2-7
TGCGCCAGCAGCCAAGATGAAGGGAGCGAGCAGTACTTC
CASSQDEGSEQYF
>.|TRBD2|TRBV25-1|TRBJ2-2
TGTGCCAGCGGGGGGGAGGCCACTCGGCACACCGGGGAGCTGTTTTTT
CASGGEATRHTGELFF
>.|.|TRBV12-5|TRBJ1-6
TGTGCTAGTGGTCTCACACGGGAGATACACCCACCCCTCCACTTT
CASGLTREIHPPLHF
>.|.|TRBV6-1|TRBJ2-5
TGTGCCAGCAGTGAAATACGTCAAGAGACCCAGTACTTC
CASSEIRQETQYF
>.|.|TRBV6-1|TRBJ1-5
TGTGCCAGCAGTGAAGCCGGCCGACTCGGGAAAAATCAGCCCCAGCATTTT
CASSEAGRLGKNQPQHF
>.|TRBD2|TRBV9|TRBJ2-1
TGTGCCAGCAGCCCAGAGGGTAGCGGGAGATACAATGAGCAGTTCTTC
CASSPEGSGRYNEQFF
>.|.|TRBV5-1|TRBJ1-3
TGCGCCAGCAGCTTAGAAGGGTTCACCGGAAACACCATATATTTT
CASSLEGFTGNTIYF
>.|.|TRBV11-2|TRBJ2-4
TGTGCCAGCAGCTTAACCGACCTTCGAAACATTCAGTACTTC
CASSLTDLRNIQYF
>.|.|TRBV7-9|TRBJ2-1
TGTGCCAGCAGCTTACTGGGGGGCGGCTCCTACAATGAGCAGTTCTTC
CASSLLGGGSYNEQFF
>once|TRBD1|TRBV5-1|TRBJ2-7
TGCGCCAGCAGCTTGGGACAGGGTTCAGTGGACGAGCAGTACTTC
CASSLGQGSVDEQYF
>.|TRBD1|TRBV30|TRBJ1-2
TGTGCCTGGAGTCTCTACCTTGAGACAGGGTCCGGCTACACCTTC
CAWSLYLETGSGYTF
>.|.|TRBV7-9|TRBJ2-3
TGTGCCAGCAGCTTAGCCGCCGGGGGCACAGATACGCAGTATTTT
CASSLAAGGTDTQYF
>.|TRBD2|TRBV9|TRBJ2-2
TGTGCCAGCAGCGAGGGACTAGCGTCCGGGGAGCTGTTTTTT
CASSEGLASGELFF
>.|.|TRBV28|TRBJ1-2
TGTGCCAGCAGTCGGACGGGCCTATATGGCTACACCTTC
CASSRTGLYGYTF
>.|TRBD1|TRBV11-2|TRBJ2-1
TGTGCCAGCAGCTTCGGGACAGGGGGCAATGAGCAGTTCTTC
CASSFGTGGNEQFF
>.|TRBD2|TRBV7-9|TRBJ2-1
TGTGCCAGCAGCCCATCCGGCGGGGGGTCCGGCAATGAGCAGTTCTTC
CASSPSGGGSGNEQFF
>.|.|TRBV28|TRBJ2-2
TGTGCCAGCAGTTTAGGGTCGTACACCGGGGAGCTGTTTTTT
CASSLGSYTGELFF
>.|.|TRBV6-1|TRBJ1-6
TGTGCCAGCAGTGAAGGGATATGGTCACCCCTCCACTTT
CASSEGIWSPLHF
>.|TRBD1|TRBV29-1|TRBJ2-5
TGCAGCGGCGCGGCCGGGACAGCTCAAGAGACCCAGTACTTC
CSGAAGTAQETQYF
>.|.|TRBV6-5|TRBJ1-1
TGTGCCAGCAGTTACGGGCCCCTCGGGACTGAAGCTTTCTTT
CASSYGPLGTEAFF
>.|TRBD1|TRBV12-5|TRBJ1-3
TGTGCTAGTGGGGAAGGGACAGCTGAAGGAAACACCATATATTTT
CASGEGTAEGNTIYF
>.|.|TRBV19|TRBJ2-2
TGTGCCAGTAGGGAAGGGACGGTGATAGCCGGGGAGCTGTTTTTT
CASREGTVIAGELFF
>.|.|TRBV5-4|TRBJ2-3
TGTGCCAGCACAGCCTCACAGCTTAGGGGGGCGCAGTATTTT
CASTASQLRGAQYF
>.|TRBD1|TRBV28|TRBJ2-3
TGTGCCAGCAGTCCCGGGACAGGGACCTATAGCACAGATACGCAGTATTTT
CASSPGTGTYSTDTQYF
>.|.|TRBV7-2|TRBJ2-2
TGTGCCAGCAGCTTACTGAGGAACACCGGGGAGCTGTTTTTT
CASSLLRNTGELFF
>.|.|TRBV6-1|TRBJ2-7
TGTGCCAGCAGGGAAAACAGGGTGCGCGCCGAGAAGTACTTC
CASRENRVRAEKYF
>.|TRBD1|TRBV7-2|TRBJ2-5
TGTGCCAGCAGTTTACCCGGGACAGCTCGAGAGACCCAGTACTTC
CASSLPGTARETQYF
>.|TRBD1|TRBV5-4|TRBJ2-7
TGTGCCAGCAGCTTGGCCGGGTCGGGACAGGGCTACGAGCAGTACTTC
CASSLAGSGQGYEQYF
>.|TRBD2|TRBV5-1|TRBJ2-3
TGCGCCAGCAGCTCGACTAGCCGTAGCACAGATACGCAGTATTTT
CASSSTSRSTDTQYF
>.|TRBD1|TRBV10-3|TRBJ2-7
TGTGCCATAGGGACAGGGGAAACCTACGAGCAGTACTTC
CAIGTGETYEQYF
>.|.|TRBV9|TRBJ1-5
TGTGCCAGCAGCGTAGACGGGTCCCTTTTTCAGCCCCAGCATTTT
CASSVDGSLFQPQHF
>.|TRBD2|TRBV18|TRBJ2-3
TGTGCCAGCTCGCCGACCCCCCTAGCGGGGTTAGATACGCAGTATTTT
CASSPTPLAGLDTQYF
>.|TRBD1|TRBV30|TRBJ2-5
TGTGCCTGGAGTGCGACAGGGCGTCGGGAGACCCAGTACTTC
CAWSATGRRETQYF
>.|.|TRBV2|TRBJ2-7
TGTGCCAGCAGTGTACAGGGAGCCTACGAGCAGTACTTC
CASSVQGAYEQYF
>.|TRBD2|TRBV5-4|TRBJ2-5
TGTGCCAGCAGCTTGGGACCGGCGGGAGGGCCTGAAGAGACCCAGTACTTC
CASSLGPAGGPEETQYF
>.|.|TRBV19|TRBJ1-1
TGTGCCAGTAGTATCCAGGGGCAGAACACTGAAGCTTTCTTT
CASSIQGQNTEAFF
>.|TRBD1|TRBV11-2|TRBJ2-7
TGTGCCAGCAGCGGGACAGGGTACGAGCAGTACTTC
CASSGTGYEQYF
>.|TRBD2|TRBV5-6|TRBJ2-3
TGTGCCAGCAGCCGCGGGACTAGCGCAGATACGCAGTATTTT
CASSRGTSADTQYF
>.|.|TRBV10-3|TRBJ2-1
TGTGCCATCAGTGAGTCGCGACAGGCAGGGAACTATAATGAGCAGTTCTTC
CAISESRQAGNYNEQFF
>.|TRBD1|TRBV18|TRBJ2-7
TGTGCCAGCTCACCACCCTACAGGGGGAAGGAAGTAGGCTACGAGCAGTACTTC
CASSPPYRGKEVGYEQYF
>.|.|TRBV30|TRBJ1-4
TGTGCCTGGAGTGTACAGGAAACTAATGAAAAACTGTTTTTT
CAWSVQETNEKLFF
>once|.|TRBV7-3|TRBJ2-7
TGTGCCAGCAGCTTAAACGGGGGAATTAAGTACGAGCAGTACTTC
CASSLNGGIKYEQYF
>.|.|TRBV5-6|TRBJ1-6
TGTGCCAGCAGCTTCAGGGCCGAACTCTATAATTCACCCCTCCACTTT
CASSFRAELYNSPLHF
>.|.|TRBV28|TRBJ2-5
TGTGCCAGCAGTTTACCGGGAGAGACCCAGTACTTC
CASSLPGETQYF
>.|TRBD1|TRBV30|TRBJ1-2
TGTGCCTGGAGTTTAAGACAGGGGATGGTGGGCTACACCTTC
CAWSLRQGMVGYTF
>.|.|TRBV7-7|TRBJ2-2
TGTGCTAGCAGCTTAGGAGCCACCGGGGAGCTGTTTTTT
CASSLGATGELFF